The T cell receptor beta chain described here comes from a study of blood T cells in healthy people across ages. Study outcomes and limitations: PBMCs were not sorted, which prevented a conclusive comparison of naive versus antigen-experienced cells. Compared with aged donors, long-lived donors showed fewer expanded clones, suggesting selection.

Together with a sample-barcoded 5' primer, a J-beta primer mix was included in a second PCR lasting about 7 to 11 cycles. The template-switch adaptor was a 5' adaptor with 12 random nucleotides. It tagged each cDNA molecule. One entry per CDR3 protein results from TCRdb running MiXCR on the 5' RACE reads. This sample has roughly 680,000 distinct CDR3 sequences, with 49% found just once. V was trimmed by 0 bases and J by 2 bases, leaving 15 bases between them. Per the germline V gene, CDR1 is SGDLS and CDR2 is YYNGEE. This CDR3 contains 17 residues. Comments on this clonotype: Its antigen is unidentified.

The specimen sequenced was blood. The receptor was isolated from a woman between 55 and 75 years old in good health. The V and J genes are TRBV9 and TRBJ1-3; TRBD1 is a possible D gene (6 bases). This CDR3 reads CASSVEPVRGAGNTIYF. In DNA form, the CDR3 reads TGTGCCAGCAGCGTAGAGCCTGTCAGGGGCGCTGGAAACACCATATATTTT.